The source of this T cell receptor (beta chain) is a study of T cell responses to AZD1222 COVID-19 vaccine (dated by TCRdb to the early 2020s). For the wider study: Because spike-specific TCR depth and breadth did not differ between the two schedules, AZD1222 recipients who got a second dose at roughly 4 weeks were pooled with those who got a second dose at roughly 12 weeks. Trial participants were enrolled by age into 18-55, 56-69 and 70-plus year subgroups, with about 150, 28 and 57 TCR-sequenced participants respectively. A total of 233 trial participants underwent TCR sequencing, of whom under 220 had received two doses of AZD1222 and roughly 26 had received two doses of the MenACWY control vaccine. Overall study results and their limits: Conclusions about previously exposed vaccinees were limited because only six AZD1222 recipients were SARS-CoV-2 seropositive at baseline. Most participants were white British and females outnumbered males, and the authors suggested that clonal diversity may have been underestimated. Because no day 14 peak-response samples were available, the repertoires could be characterized only after the peak T cell response. Nearly half of unique spike-specific TCRs reportedly recognized epitopes outside regions mutated in the B.1.351 and B.1.1.7 variants. The whole spike protein was spanned by vaccine-associated CD4 TCRs, and dominant responses were seen in regions 160-218 and 743-854. A significant rise in spike-specific TCR breadth and depth was observed after two AZD1222 doses relative to day 0 and relative to MenACWY recipients. In the small 56-69-year group, the increase in depth fell short of significance, most likely because of low power.

This sample's time point label indicates: baseline before first vaccination. The vaccinee samples were drawn from two UK trials, COV001 and COV002, one of which was a single-blind randomized controlled phase 2/3 trial testing AZD1222 (ChAdOx1 nCoV-19) in healthy adults. For TCRbeta chain sequencing, PBMC samples were collected from trial participants at day 0 and at day 28 after the second dose. The CDR3 regions of human TCRbeta chains were analyzed by immunosequencing. Per the original workflow: Repertoire TCRs were matched against a reference library of SARS-CoV-2-specific TCRs generated with the MIRA antigen-specificity platform. Breadth was defined as the fraction of unique TCRs that were SARS-CoV-2-associated. Depth was defined as the fraction of total T cells that were SARS-CoV-2-associated. Using the MIRA data, every spike-specific TCR was mapped to the spike region that the TCR reacted to and assigned to either a CD4 or a CD8 class. Log10-transformed breadth and depth values were compared by one-way ANOVA with Sidak's multiple comparisons tests. The table comes from immuneACCESS by way of TCRdb, which keeps in-frame sequences with V and J called. Part of the clones is missing from these tables; in studies checked, under half for an unresolved V gene and the rest for unknown reasons. The V and J calls and clone size come from that table; D and trimming were worked out from the DNA. The sample table holds 95,000 to 110,000 clones, of which roughly 91% were seen once. Around 45% of the sample is taken by the ten largest.

Of note for this clone: What antigen it recognizes has not been identified. No base quality values were provided; no much bigger clone lies one nucleotide off.

The CDR3 measures 15 amino acids from cysteine to phenylalanine. The CDR3 DNA has 45 bases and is translated from base 1. CDR1 and CDR2 are drawn from the germline V gene: MNHEY, SVGAGI. V loses 7 bases, J loses 5 bases, and the germline ends lie 21 bases apart. The clonotype was recovered from an adult in good health. This specimen was peripheral blood, taken on day 0 of AZD1222 vaccination. Rearrangement joined TRBV6-5 to TRBJ2-7; TRBD2 could be the D gene, as 6 bases match. The CDR3: CASKDYLRTTNEQYF. In nucleotide form, the sequence is TGTGCCAGCAAGGACTACCTCCGGACCACTAACGAGCAGTACTTC.